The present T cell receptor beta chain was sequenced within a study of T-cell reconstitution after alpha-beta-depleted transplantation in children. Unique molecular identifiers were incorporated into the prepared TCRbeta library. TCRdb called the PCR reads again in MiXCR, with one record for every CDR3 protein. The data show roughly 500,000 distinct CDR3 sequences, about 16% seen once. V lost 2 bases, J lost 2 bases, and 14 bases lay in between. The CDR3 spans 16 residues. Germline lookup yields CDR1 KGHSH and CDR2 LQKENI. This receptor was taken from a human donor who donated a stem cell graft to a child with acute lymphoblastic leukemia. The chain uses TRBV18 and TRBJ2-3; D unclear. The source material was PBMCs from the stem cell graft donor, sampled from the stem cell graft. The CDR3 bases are TGTGCCAGCTCACCAGCTTTAAGAGACATCACAGATACGCAGTATTTT. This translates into CASSPALRDITDTQYF.